These T cell receptor beta chains were read from a single sample in a study of a mutant IDH1 vaccine in newly diagnosed glioma. Their antigens remain unidentified. The data were produced by immunoSEQ multiplex PCR, yet TCRdb's version contains in-frame clones alone and is incomplete. The table has about 54,000 clones, 80% seen once. The sequencing used PBMCs, collected from a glioma patient whose treatment included an IDH1 peptide vaccine. The receptors derive from a man in his forties or fifties with glioma. CDR3s include the opening cysteine and the closing phenylalanine or tryptophan.

j_gene,v_gene,CDR3aa
TRBJ1-4,TRBV5-4,CASSLQGVLNEKLFF
TRBJ2-2,TRBV27,CASSLSNRNTGELFF
TRBJ2-1,TRBV21-1,CASRRGSLNEQFF
TRBJ1-1,TRBV27,CASSFWGVNTEAFF
TRBJ1-2,TRBV7-2,CASSYRGIGYTF
TRBJ1-1,TRBV9,CASSVEPGDEAFF
TRBJ2-2,TRBV11-2,CASSLEFMNTGELFF
TRBJ2-7,TRBV5-8,CASSLGAGLEQYF
TRBJ2-1,TRBV4-1,CASSPFSTSVYNEQFF
TRBJ1-1,TRBV29-1,CSADKTGGTEAFF
TRBJ1-2,TRBV2,CASKADGYTF
TRBJ1-2,TRBV4-1,CASSQEWTGGDGYTF
TRBJ2-7,TRBV2,CASRAGQGGYEQYF
TRBJ1-1,TRBV14,CASSPHVSNTEAFF
TRBJ1-2,TRBV4-1,CASSQVGTQANYGYTF
TRBJ2-5,TRBV18,CASSPGIQETQYF
TRBJ2-3,TRBV4-1,CASSQDLYRNRIYTDTQYF
TRBJ1-1,TRBV27,CASSLTVNTEAFF
TRBJ2-3,TRBV10-3,CAISDSLGPKGLGAEGFTDTQYF
TRBJ1-1,TRBV5-6,CASSLAATGGNTEAFF
TRBJ2-1,TRBV5-6,CASRSQGPYFF
TRBJ2-5,TRBV12-2,CASPSWYQETQYF
TRBJ1-2,TRBV29-1,CSVEKRSGGYTF
TRBJ2-3,TRBV6-5,CASSYGIHTDTQYF
TRBJ2-5,TRBV5-6,CASSPPGSPRETQYF
TRBJ2-3,TRBV6-5,CASRLSLDTDTQYF
TRBJ2-3,TRBV2,CASSDWGGHTNTQYF
TRBJ2-7,TRBV25-1,CASSESYYEQYF
TRBJ1-1,TRBV5-1,CASSTGQLNTEAFF
TRBJ2-1,TRBV2,CAARRYSYNEQFF
TRBJ2-3,TRBV13,CASSIRQSPTDTQYF
TRBJ2-7,TRBV7-6,CASSLDTVRTYEQYF
TRBJ1-5,TRBV2,CASSGQGAGNQPQHF
TRBJ2-2,TRBV4-1,CASSQERYTGELFF
TRBJ1-2,TRBV5-4,CASSFRGAFTF
TRBJ2-7,TRBV6-5,CASSYVGTGGFYEQYF
TRBJ1-2,TRBV30,CAWDGRRTGTYYGYTF
TRBJ2-7,TRBV1,CTSLTSGGNEQYF
TRBJ2-5,TRBV9,CASQGQETQYF
TRBJ1-5,TRBV7-2,CASSLGQSQPQHF
TRBJ2-5,TRBV27,CASSSIWSGGAQETQYF
TRBJ2-1,TRBV2,CASSAAGNQFF
TRBJ2-7,TRBV10-1,CASTTRGDRGDSYEQYF
TRBJ2-7,TRBV5-6,CASSPGWIQTSVYEQYF
TRBJ2-1,TRBV4-1,CASSQVQSGTGSDEQFF
TRBJ2-5,TRBV12-2,CASRRHLQETQYF
TRBJ2-1,TRBV6-5,CASGPGQGFYNEQFF
TRBJ2-5,TRBV5-4,CASSLASGRQETQYF
TRBJ2-7,TRBV2,CASSAPSSYEQYF
TRBJ1-1,TRBV30,CAWSIGTGNTEAFF
TRBJ1-1,TRBV9,CASSSTPSTLNTEAFF